This T cell receptor beta chain was retrieved from a study of PD-1 blockade in classical Hodgkin lymphoma. The CDR3 extends over 13 amino acids. Germline V gene data show CDR1 as SGHVS and CDR2 as FQNEAQ. V shed 5 bases and J shed 5 bases, with 10 bases lying between them. Generated by immunoSEQ multiplex PCR, the TCRdb table keeps only in-frame clones and is missing some. Of about 33,000 clones in the sample, around 94% were seen once. Time point defined: newly diagnosed, previously untreated cHL patient sample. The sample taken for sequencing was peripheral blood mononuclear cells (PBMCs). V is TRBV7-8 and J is TRBJ1-5; D is undetermined. The receptor was derived from a human donor with classical Hodgkin lymphoma. The CDR3 bases are TGTGCCAGCAGCATCTCGATAGATCAGCCCCAGCATTTT. Translated, it gives CASSISIDQPQHF.